Listed below are T cell receptor beta chains from one sample, sequenced in a study of shared clonotypes between healthy human individuals. Profiled with immunoSEQ multiplex PCR; TCRdb holds only in-frame clones, not every one. Of about 1.1 million clones in the sample, around 78% were seen once. Sequences were obtained from memory CD4+ T cells from PBMCs. These receptor sequences come from a man between 18 and 35 years old in good health. Some clones in this sample may be carry-over from other donors' samples. Both conserved end residues are part of each CDR3. A D gene is named only where the DNA matches it firmly. Clone size is given for some rows only: seen once, a few or many times, or a class if the clone is expanded.

>TRBV19|TRBD1|TRBJ2-7|.
TGTGCCAGTAGTCCAATCCCCGGGACAGGGACCTACGAGCAGTACTTC
CASSPIPGTGTYEQYF
>TRBV10-2|TRBD1|TRBJ2-7|.
TGCGCCAGCAGTGAGACAGGGGGACCCTACGAGCAGTACTTC
CASSETGGPYEQYF
>TRBV5-6|TRBD2|TRBJ2-5|.
TGTGCCAGCAGCGCAGTGAGCGGGAGGCGAGAGACCCAGTACTTC
CASSAVSGRRETQYF
>TRBV2|.|TRBJ2-2|few
TGTGCCAGCAGAGGACTTACTGCCGGGGAGCTGTTTTTT
CASRGLTAGELFF
>TRBV7-3|.|TRBJ1-5|.
TGTGCCAGCAGCCTCACACACAATCAGCCCCAGCATTTT
CASSLTHNQPQHF
>TRBV15|TRBD1|TRBJ1-3|.
TGTGCCACCAGCAGAGATCTAGAAGGGACAGGGGATTTT
CATSRDLEGTGDF
>TRBV4-2|TRBD2|TRBJ2-2|.
TGTGCCAGCAGCCTCCTGGCGGGAGGGGTCGGGGAGCTGTTTTTT
CASSLLAGGVGELFF
>TRBV18|.|TRBJ1-5|once
TGTGCCAGCTCACCACCTCGGCAGGCGGGCGATCAGCCCCAGCATTTT
CASSPPRQAGDQPQHF
>TRBV28|.|TRBJ1-5|few
TGTGCCAGCAGTTTATGGGGGAAATATCAGCCCCAGCATTTT
CASSLWGKYQPQHF
>TRBV5-8|TRBD2|TRBJ2-1|few
TGTGCCAGCAGCTTCGCTAGGACTAGCGGGGCTCGCGATGAGCAGTTCTTC
CASSFARTSGARDEQFF
>TRBV28|.|TRBJ2-3|.
TGTGCCAGCAGTTTATGGTCAGCGGCCCCCCCGTATACGCAGTATTTT
CASSLWSAAPPYTQYF
>TRBV20-1|.|TRBJ2-7|.
TGCAGTGCTTCAGGGACTGGGGAGCAGTACTTC
CSASGTGEQYF
>TRBV27|.|TRBJ2-7|.
TGTGCCAGCAGTTCCCCGGGGCTAGCTTCCTACGAGCAGTACTTC
CASSSPGLASYEQYF
>TRBV19|.|TRBJ2-1|.
TGTGCCAGTAGTTCCCTAAGGGGGGGAACATACAATGAGCAGTTCTTC
CASSSLRGGTYNEQFF
>TRBV10-1|.|TRBJ2-7|.
TGCGCCAGCAGTACCGGGACACCGAGCTCCTACGAGCAGTACTTC
CASSTGTPSSYEQYF
>TRBV7-9|.|TRBJ2-2|.
TGTGCCAGCAGCGCCGGACCGAACACCGGGGAGCTGTTTTTT
CASSAGPNTGELFF
>TRBV19|.|TRBJ1-5|.
TGTGCCAGTAGTCTTGAACAGGGAAGGGTTCAGCCCCAGCATTTT
CASSLEQGRVQPQHF
>TRBV7-9|TRBD2|TRBJ2-5|.
TGTGCCAGCAGTCGGTCCGGCGGGAGGCCTCAAGAGACCCAGTACTTC
CASSRSGGRPQETQYF
>TRBV4-2|TRBD2|TRBJ2-3|.
TGTGCCAGCAGGAGCGGGACCCACACAGATACGCAGTATTTT
CASRSGTHTDTQYF
>TRBV2|.|TRBJ2-1|.
TGTGCCAGCAAGTGGGAGAGGAACTACAATGAGCAGTTCTTC
CASKWERNYNEQFF
>TRBV2|.|TRBJ2-3|.
TGTGCCAGCAGTGCAGGGGACCGCCTGCCGTTT
CASSAGDRLPF
>TRBV2|.|TRBJ1-2|.
TGTGCCAGCAGTGACCGGGGGGGTGTATGGGGCTACACCTTC
CASSDRGGVWGYTF
>TRBV18|TRBD2|TRBJ2-7|.
TGTGCCAGCTCACCGACTAGCGGGAGAATAGTCGAGCAGTACTTC
CASSPTSGRIVEQYF
>TRBV7-2|TRBD1|TRBJ2-7|.
TGTGCCAGCAGCTTTTCCGGGACAGGGCCCTACGAGCAGTACTTC
CASSFSGTGPYEQYF
>TRBV5-1|TRBD1|TRBJ1-1|few
TGCGCCAGCAGCCAGGGACAGCGGAACACTGAAGCTTTCTTT
CASSQGQRNTEAFF
>TRBV19|.|TRBJ2-6|.
TGTGCCAGTATCGCGAAGGCGGGACGCTCTGGGGCCAACGTCCTGACTTTC
CASIAKAGRSGANVLTF
>TRBV7-9|.|TRBJ1-2|.
TGTGCCAGCAGCTTACTACGGGCACCTTTTACCTTC
CASSLLRAPFTF
>TRBV7-2|.|TRBJ2-7|.
TGTGCCAGCCGAGAGGGGGGGCCTTCCTACGAGCAGTACTTC
CASREGGPSYEQYF
>TRBV4-2|TRBD2|TRBJ2-2|.
TGTGCCAGCAGCTTTGGCGGGAGAACGAACACCGGGGAGCTGTTTTTT
CASSFGGRTNTGELFF
>TRBV7-3|.|TRBJ1-1|.
TGTGCCAGCAGCTTGGGCAGGACTAACACTGAAGCTTTCTTT
CASSLGRTNTEAFF
>TRBV21-1|.|TRBJ2-6|.
TGTGCCAGCAGCAAAGGGGCAGCGGGAGGCCCCTCTGGGGCCAACGTCCTGACTTTC
CASSKGAAGGPSGANVLTF
>TRBV2|.|TRBJ1-4|.
TGTGCCAGCAGTGAGGTGGGGACGGAAAATGAAAAACTGTTTTTT
CASSEVGTENEKLFF
>TRBV5-8|.|TRBJ2-5|many
TGTGCCAGCAGACTCCCTACGTACCAAGAGACCCAGTACTTC
CASRLPTYQETQYF
>TRBV19|.|TRBJ2-7|.
TGTGCCAGTAGTCCGCGCCGCGGCGGCTCCTACGAGCAGTACTTC
CASSPRRGGSYEQYF
>TRBV5-1|.|TRBJ1-2|.
TGCGCCAGCAGCTTGCTGGACAGTAACTATGGCTACACCTTC
CASSLLDSNYGYTF
>TRBV12-5|TRBD2|TRBJ2-1|.
TGTGCTAGCCGGGAGGGCCAATCCTACAATGAGCAGTTCTTC
CASREGQSYNEQFF
>TRBV5-1|.|TRBJ2-7|.
TGCGCCAGCAGCCCCCTAGGAGGCTCCCTCTCCTACGAGCAGTACTTC
CASSPLGGSLSYEQYF
>TRBV6-5|TRBD2|TRBJ2-1|.
TGTGCCAGCAGTTGGGGACTAGCGGGGCTGAATGAGCAGTTCTTC
CASSWGLAGLNEQFF
>TRBV9|.|TRBJ1-2|.
TGTGCCAGCAGCGTAGAAGGACACCTAACCTATGGCTACACCTTC
CASSVEGHLTYGYTF
>TRBV7-9|TRBD2|TRBJ2-7|.
TGTGCCAGCAGCTTATCGGGGGGAATAATATTCTACGAGCAGTACTTC
CASSLSGGIIFYEQYF
>TRBV28|TRBD1|TRBJ1-2|.
TGTGCCAGCAGTTCGACCGGGACAGGGGGCGTCTATGGCTACACCTTC
CASSSTGTGGVYGYTF
>TRBV5-4|.|TRBJ2-1|.
TGTGCCCTTTCACAGGACATCGGCCGGCAGTTCTTC
CALSQDIGRQFF
>TRBV7-3|TRBD1|TRBJ2-2|once
TGTGCCAGCAGCTCGGGACAGGGAACCGGGGAGCTGTTTTTT
CASSSGQGTGELFF